The 25 T cell receptor beta chains listed next were all sequenced from one sample in a study of blood T cell repertoires in COVID-19. Method: immunoSEQ multiplex PCR; TCRdb's copy keeps in-frame clones and lacks some. The sample lists about 410,000 clones, approximately 90% occurring once. The specimen was peripheral blood. Source of these receptors: a woman under 40 with active or convalescent COVID-19.

The chain couples TRBV6-5 to TRBJ2-7; D gene uncertain. Germline CDR1 MNHEY, CDR2 SVGAGI. This CDR3 contains 14 residues. Between the trimmed V and J ends, which lost 1 base and 1 base, there was a span of 8 bases. The CDR3 DNA follows: TGTGCCAGCAGTTACTTAGAGAAATCCTACGAGCAGTACTTC. Amino acid sequence: CASSYLEKSYEQYF.

CDR3 sequence reads: CASSPPTGDGVGYTF. CDR3 sequence (DNA): TGCGCCAGCAGCCCACCGACAGGGGATGGAGTTGGCTACACCTTC. V gene TRBV5-1 combines with J gene TRBJ1-2; 8 bases map to TRBD1. The length of the CDR3 is 15 residues. V lost 4 bases, J lost 7 bases, and 12 bases stayed unmatched. Germline V lookup: CDR1 SGHRS, CDR2 YFSETQ.

In this sample, this clone turned up once. The rearrangement uses TRBV9 and TRBJ1-6, with D possibly TRBD1 on 5 matching bases. V was trimmed by 4 bases and J by 9 bases, leaving 14 bases between them. Germline lookup yields CDR1 SGDLS and CDR2 YYNGEE. This CDR3 comprises 14 residues. For the CDR3, the DNA is TGTGCCAGCAGCCCTACAGGTGTCAGTTCACCCCTCCACTTT. It specifies CASSPTGVSSPLHF.

The chain's CDR3 is CATSSRYSNQPQHF. The CDR3 DNA reads TGTGCCACCAGTTCGAGGTATAGCAATCAGCCCCAGCATTTT. V usage is TRBV24-1 and J usage is TRBJ1-5; no clear D. V was pared by 6 bases and J by 0 bases, with 8 bases between. CDR3 length: 14 amino acids. Germline CDR1 KGHDR, CDR2 SFDVKD.

The V and J genes are TRBV10-3 and TRBJ2-2; 9 positions match TRBD2. The CDR3 sequence is 16 residues long. Germline lookup yields CDR1 ENHRY and CDR2 SYGVKD. The ends lost 8 bases at V and 3 bases at J; junction bases unmatched: 10. CDR3 in amino acids: CAISGSGGGYTGELFF. The CDR3 nucleotides are TGTGCCATCTCGGGTAGCGGGGGAGGTTACACCGGGGAGCTGTTTTTT.

This chain connects TRBV19 to TRBJ1-2; tentatively, D is TRBD1 (6 bases). The germline V gene has CDR1 LNHDA and CDR2 SQIVND (reference sequence). This CDR3 region has 15 residues. The V end was cut by 6 bases, the J end by 2 bases, with 16 bases between. CDR3 DNA: TGTGCCAGTAGATCCATCGTGGGGGCAAACTATGGCTACACCTTC. Its protein is CASRSIVGANYGYTF.

The chain is built from TRBV4-1 and TRBJ1-4; D unclear. The CDR3 spans 13 residues. CDR1 is MGHRA, CDR2 YSYEKL, per germline. Trimming left V 4 bases short and J 8 bases short, with 11 bases between. The CDR3 is CASSRIPGEKLFF. CDR3 coding DNA: TGCGCCAGCAGCCGCATACCGGGGGAAAAACTGTTTTTT.

The rearrangement links TRBV7-9 to TRBJ2-1; D perhaps matches TRBD1 (6 bases). The V gene lost 2 bases and the J gene lost 6 bases, with 14 bases spanning the gap. The V gene's germline CDR1 is SEHNR and CDR2 FQNEAQ (reference sequence). This CDR3 has 15 residues. The CDR3 DNA is TGTGCCAGCAGCTTACAGGGGAGTGTACCCAATGAGCAGTTCTTC. This translates into CASSLQGSVPNEQFF.

Remarks on this clone: Other DNA sequences from this sample encode an identical CDR3 as well. This rearrangement joins TRBV2 to TRBJ2-3; the D is unclear. In germline, CDR1 is SNHLY, CDR2 FYNNEI. The CDR3 consists of 12 residues. V lost 5 bases to trimming and J lost 1 base, with 4 bases between them. CDR3 DNA: TGTGCCAGCAGTCGGGGCACAGATACGCAGTATTTT. Translating gives CASSRGTDTQYF. The entire variable domain, with the rest obtained from reference TRBV2 and TRBJ2-3, is as follows: EPEVTQTPSHQVTQMGQEVILRCVPISNHLYFYWYRQILGQKVEFLVSFYNNEISEKSEIFDDQFSVERPDGSNFTLKIRSTKLEDSAMYFCASSRGTDTQYFGPGTRLTVL.

CDR3 coding DNA: TGCGCCAGCAGTCAATCGGACAGGGAAGGGCATGAAAAACTGTTTTTT. Amino acid sequence: CASSQSDREGHEKLFF. The chain recombines TRBV23-1 with TRBJ1-4, with 8 bases lining up with TRBD1. TRBV23-1 is marked as an open reading frame, function uncertain. The CDR3 runs to 16 residues. V lost 0 bases to trimming and J lost 6 bases; unmatched junction nucleotides: 6.

V gene TRBV2 combines with J gene TRBJ2-1; 9 bases fit TRBD2. V lost 5 bases, J lost 6 bases, and 11 bases stayed unmatched. CDR1 and CDR2 from the germline V gene are SNHLY and FYNNEI. This CDR3 is built from 16 residues. CDR3 loop: CASSYPGTSHLNEQFF. In DNA form, the CDR3 reads TGTGCCAGCAGTTATCCCGGGACTAGCCACCTCAATGAGCAGTTCTTC.

This clone was detected only once. The chain joins TRBV10-2 to TRBJ2-1; D is perhaps TRBD2 (6 bases). Germline loops: CDR1 WSHSY, CDR2 SAAADI. Trimming removed 4 bases at V and 5 bases at J, with 27 bases between. The CDR3 spans 19 residues. CDR3 residues: CASSGIPGLSPEEDNEQFF. CDR3 nucleotides: TGCGCCAGCAGTGGAATCCCGGGACTTTCCCCCGAGGAGGACAATGAGCAGTTCTTC.

This clone was detected only once. The chain combines TRBV24-1 with TRBJ1-5; D uncertain. CDR1 and CDR2 (germline): KGHDR, SFDVKD. Trimming took off 4 bases at V and 8 bases at J, with 17 bases between the two ends. The CDR3 spans 15 residues. Here the CDR3 DNA reads TGTGCCACCAGTGACACTGGACTAATTGTAGAGCCCCAGCATTTT. Its translation is CATSDTGLIVEPQHF.

This clone was recorded a few times. The gene calls are TRBV20-1 and TRBJ2-1; the D is unclear. The V gene's germline CDR1 is DFQATT and CDR2 SNEGSKA (reference sequence). CDR3 length: 11 residues. V was pared by 7 bases and J by 5 bases, with 9 bases between. CDR3: CSGALHNEQFF. CDR3 bases: TGCAGTGGGGCCCTGCACAATGAGCAGTTCTTC.

This chain joins TRBV11-2 and TRBJ1-1, with TRBD1 matching 7 bases. Germline-derived CDR1 and CDR2 are SGHAT and FQNNGV. The CDR3 covers 14 residues. V lost 6 bases to trimming and J lost 5 bases; unmatched junction nucleotides: 9. DNA of the CDR3: TGTGCCAGCAGAGATGACAGGGTACGGACTGAAGCTTTCTTT. This translates into CASRDDRVRTEAFF.

A single count supports this clone. The chain joins TRBV4-1 to TRBJ2-1; tentatively, D is TRBD2 (5 bases). The length of the CDR3 is 15 residues. V lost 2 bases to trimming and J lost 2 bases, with 10 bases between them. CDR1 and CDR2 (germline): MGHRA, YSYEKL. CDR3 loop: CASSQPTGAYNEQFF. DNA of the CDR3: TGCGCCAGCAGCCAACCGACCGGGGCCTACAATGAGCAGTTCTTC.

The CDR3 protein is CASSGVKGRAGELFF. CDR3 nucleotide sequence: TGTGCCAGCAGCGGGGTAAAAGGGCGGGCCGGGGAGCTGTTTTTT. The V gene is TRBV9, the J gene TRBJ2-2; tentatively, D is TRBD2 (5 bases). Trimming removed 3 bases at V and 6 bases at J, with 15 bases between. This CDR3 contains 15 residues. Per the germline V gene, CDR1 is SGDLS and CDR2 is YYNGEE.

This chain uses TRBV27 with TRBJ1-1; TRBD1 matches 8 bases. Germline CDR1 MNHEY, CDR2 SMNVEV (reference sequence). The CDR3 spans 15 residues. Trimming took 7 bases from V and 4 from J; bases not matched to a gene: 11. The chain's CDR3 is CASTRTGSVITEAFF. DNA for the CDR3: TGTGCCAGCACCCGGACAGGGTCGGTGATCACTGAAGCTTTCTTT.

The CDR3 region is CAWGQGLAAYNEQFF. The CDR3 DNA follows: TGTGCCTGGGGGCAGGGACTAGCCGCCTACAATGAGCAGTTCTTC. This chain uses TRBV30 with TRBJ2-1, with TRBD2 matching over 9 bases. CDR1 and CDR2 from the germline V gene are GTSNPN and SVGIG (reference sequence). This CDR3 contains 15 residues. V lost 5 bases to trimming and J lost 2 bases; unmatched junction nucleotides: 7.

This clone was detected once. The chain has TRBV7-9 and TRBJ2-1, with 8 bases lining up with TRBD1. With V trimmed by 5 bases and J by 5 bases, 5 bases remained unmatched. Germline-derived CDR1 and CDR2 are SEHNR and FQNEAQ (reference sequence). The CDR3 length is 14 residues. The CDR3 coding sequence is TGTGCCAGCAGCCCAGGGACAGGACACAATGAGCAGTTCTTC. Protein sequence: CASSPGTGHNEQFF.

The rearrangement uses TRBV1 and TRBJ2-7; the D call in the table, TRBD2, was not verified against the DNA. TRBV1 counts as a pseudogene. CDR3 length: 18 amino acids. CDR3: CTSGFGPRRREGPSEQYF. CDR3 bases: TGCACCAGCGGATTTGGCCCGAGGCGCCGGGAGGGCCCGTCCGAGCAGTACTTC.

The rearrangement joins TRBV25-1 to TRBJ1-1, with D unclear. Germline values: CDR1 MGHDK, CDR2 SYGVNS. Trimming took off 7 bases at V and 6 bases at J, with 21 bases between the two ends. This CDR3 has 15 residues. The CDR3, as DNA: TGTGCCAGCACTCCTTCGCTCGGGGAGGTCGCTGAAGCTTTCTTT. Its protein product is CASTPSLGEVAEAFF.

This chain connects TRBV6-5 to TRBJ1-2; the match to TRBD1 covers 7 bases. Trimming took 5 bases from V and 5 from J; bases not matched to a gene: 5. Germline loops: CDR1 MNHEY, CDR2 SVGAGI. There are 13 residues in the CDR3. CDR3 residues: CASSNPTGYGYTF. CDR3 in DNA: TGTGCCAGCAGTAACCCGACAGGGTATGGCTACACCTTC.

J is TRBJ1-1 and V is TRBV19, with a possible D match to TRBD1 (5 bases). Trimming pared 9 bases from V and 2 bases from J, leaving 19 bases between. The CDR3 is made up of 15 amino acids. The germline CDR1 and CDR2 sequences are LNHDA and SQIVND (reference sequence). CDR3 amino acids: CASTPADSFNTEAFF. For the CDR3, the DNA is TGTGCCAGCACTCCGGCTGACAGCTTCAACACTGAAGCTTTCTTT.

The chain recombines TRBV27 with TRBJ2-5; TRBD1 matches at 7 bases. Germline V CDR1 and CDR2: MNHEY, SMNVEV (reference sequence). J gave up 0 bases and V 5 bases, and 9 bases lay outside the gene matches. This CDR3 region has 16 residues. In DNA, the CDR3 is TGTGCCAGCAGTCCCCGAGGGGGCCCGTACCAAGAGACCCAGTACTTC. Residues: CASSPRGGPYQETQYF.